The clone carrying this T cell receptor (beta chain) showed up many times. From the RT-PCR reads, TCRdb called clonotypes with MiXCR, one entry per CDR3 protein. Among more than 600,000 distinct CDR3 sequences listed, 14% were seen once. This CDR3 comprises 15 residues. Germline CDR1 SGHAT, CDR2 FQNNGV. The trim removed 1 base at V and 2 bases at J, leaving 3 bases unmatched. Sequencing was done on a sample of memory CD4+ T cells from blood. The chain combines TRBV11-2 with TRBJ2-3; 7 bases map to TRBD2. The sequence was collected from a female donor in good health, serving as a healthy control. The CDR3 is CASSLGLAATDTQYF. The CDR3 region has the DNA TGTGCCAGCAGCTTAGGACTAGCAGCCACAGATACGCAGTATTTT. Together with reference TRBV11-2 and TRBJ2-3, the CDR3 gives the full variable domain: EAGVAQSPRYKIIEKRQSVAFWCNPISGHATLYWYQQILGQGPKLLIQFQNNGVVDDSQLPKDRFSAERLKGVDSTLKIQPAKLEDSAVYLCASSLGLAATDTQYFGPGTRLTVL.